A single sample is the source of the 12 T cell receptor beta chains below, sequenced in a study of T cells in localized non-small cell lung cancer. Sequencing was performed with immunoSEQ multiplex PCR; in TCRdb, only in-frame clones are kept and a portion is missing. The data contain tens of thousands of clones, about 88% of them singletons. Sample: peripheral blood, taken before any cancer treatment. The receptors were gathered from a woman aged 40-69 years with stage I lung adenocarcinoma.

V is TRBV4-1 and J is TRBJ1-3, with TRBD1 matching over 11 bases. The CDR3 runs 16 residues. CDR1 and CDR2 (germline): MGHRA, YSYEKL. The junction had 6 bases not matched to a gene; V was cut back by 4 bases and J by 4 bases. The CDR3 sequence: CASSRSGTGGGNTIYF. As DNA, the CDR3 is TGCGCCAGCAGCCGGTCCGGGACAGGGGGAGGAAACACCATATATTTT.

CDR3 residues: CASSLEEGDPTEAFF. Here the CDR3 DNA reads TGTGCCAGCAGCTTGGAGGAGGGGGATCCCACTGAAGCTTTCTTT. The gene calls are TRBV5-4 and TRBJ1-1, with D perhaps matching TRBD1 (6 bases). Looked up from germline, CDR1 is SGHNT and CDR2 is YYREEE (reference sequence). The CDR3 is made up of 15 amino acids. Trimming removed 0 bases from V and 4 bases from J, with 13 bases in between.

This chain links TRBV4-3 with TRBJ1-1; D possibly corresponds to TRBD1 (6 bases). Germline V gene data show CDR1 as LGHNA and CDR2 as YSLEER. The CDR3 consists of 15 residues. V was trimmed by 0 bases and J by 0 bases, leaving 8 bases between them. CDR3 bases: TGCGCCAGCAGCCAAGATGCAGGGGTGAACACTGAAGCTTTCTTT. Translated: CASSQDAGVNTEAFF.

The rearrangement joins TRBV7-3 to TRBJ2-3, with D perhaps matching TRBD2 (7 bases). There are 14 residues in the CDR3. Germline lookup yields CDR1 SGHTA and CDR2 FQGTGA. The germline V and J ends were trimmed by 2 bases and 5 bases, with 11 bases remaining between them. The CDR3 sequence: CASSLAGEGDTQYF. CDR3 nucleotide sequence: TGTGCCAGCAGCTTAGCAGGGGAGGGAGATACGCAGTATTTT.

For this clone: A junction boundary mismatches the germline segment, possibly from a read error. The V gene is TRBV5-4, the J gene TRBJ1-5; 8 positions agree with TRBD1. Germline V gene data show CDR1 as SGHNT and CDR2 as YYREEE (reference sequence). This CDR3 comprises 15 residues. The CDR3: CAGSGLQGVGQPQHF. DNA of the CDR3: TGTGCCGGCAGCGGATTACAGGGGGTTGGACAGCCCCAGCATTTT.

This chain joins TRBV4-2 and TRBJ2-1; 7 bases line up with TRBD1. Per germline, CDR1 LGHNA and CDR2 YNFKEQ. The CDR3 is 17 amino acids. V trimming: 4 bases; J trimming: 6 bases; junction bases outside the gene matches: 15. The CDR3 reads CASSLDLRGSGGNEQFF. The CDR3 nucleotides are TGTGCCAGCAGCCTAGACCTCAGGGGGAGTGGGGGCAATGAGCAGTTCTTC.

The chain couples TRBV7-8 to TRBJ2-7; D might be TRBD1 (6 bases). Germline V gives CDR1 SGHVS, CDR2 FQNEAQ. The CDR3 is 14 residues long. The V gene lost 5 bases and the J gene lost 6 bases, with 17 bases spanning the gap. The chain's CDR3 is CASSQDSPRGEQYF. The CDR3 DNA sequence: TGTGCCAGCAGCCAGGACAGCCCACGAGGCGAGCAGTACTTC.

The J gene is TRBJ1-1, the V gene TRBV18, with 7 bases that match TRBD1. CDR1 and CDR2 from the germline V gene are KGHSH and LQKENI. V lost 2 bases, J lost 0 bases, and 6 bases stayed unmatched. The CDR3 extends over 16 amino acids. The CDR3 here is CASSPNPTGMNTEAFF. CDR3 coding DNA: TGTGCCAGCTCACCAAACCCGACAGGGATGAACACTGAAGCTTTCTTT.

The chain recombines TRBV28 with TRBJ1-5; D is unclear. Germline assignment: CDR1 MDHEN and CDR2 SYDVKM. V dropped 4 bases and J dropped 0 bases, with 13 bases sitting between them. This CDR3 spans 16 amino acids. DNA of the CDR3: TGTGCCAGCAGTTACCTAAATGGACCTAGCAATCAGCCCCAGCATTTT. Translating it yields CASSYLNGPSNQPQHF.

V is TRBV29-1 and J is TRBJ2-7; a possible D gene is TRBD1 (6 bases). V dropped 1 base and J dropped 3 bases, with 7 bases sitting between them. The germline CDR1 and CDR2 sequences are SQVTM and ANQGSEA. The CDR3 sequence is 12 residues long. The CDR3 DNA is TGCAGCGTTGAAGGGACAGACTACGAGCAGTACTTC. Encoded protein: CSVEGTDYEQYF.

V and J are TRBV4-1 and TRBJ1-5; tentative D call: TRBD1 (5 bases). This CDR3 contains 16 residues. The germline V gene has CDR1 MGHRA and CDR2 YSYEKL. V lost 3 bases, J lost 5 bases, and 17 bases lay in between. This CDR3 is CASSQFSGGSDQPQHF. For the CDR3, the DNA is TGCGCCAGCAGCCAGTTTAGCGGGGGGAGCGATCAGCCCCAGCATTTT.

The chain combines TRBV6-1 with TRBJ2-2; no clear D. From germline, CDR1 is MNHNS and CDR2 SASEGT. Trimming removed 5 bases from V and 2 bases from J, with 6 bases in between. The CDR3 has 13 residues. CDR3 in amino acids: CASSNTNTGELFF. The CDR3 DNA is TGTGCCAGCAGTAACACCAACACCGGGGAGCTGTTTTTT.